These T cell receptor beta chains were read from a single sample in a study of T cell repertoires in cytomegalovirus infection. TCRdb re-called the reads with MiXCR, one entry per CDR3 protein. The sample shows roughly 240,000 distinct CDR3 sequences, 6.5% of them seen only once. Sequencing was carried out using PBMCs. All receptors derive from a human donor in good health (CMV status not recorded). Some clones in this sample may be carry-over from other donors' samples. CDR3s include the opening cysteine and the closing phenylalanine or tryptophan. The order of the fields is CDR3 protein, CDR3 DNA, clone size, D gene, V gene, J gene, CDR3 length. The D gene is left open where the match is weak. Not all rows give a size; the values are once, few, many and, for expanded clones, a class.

CASSPRGQGAGNTIYF	TGTGCCAGCAGCCCCCGAGGGCAGGGGGCTGGAAACACCATATATTTT	many	TRBD1	TRBV9	TRBJ1-3	16
CSAPAAGAWETQYF	TGCAGTGCCCCAGCCGCAGGGGCGTGGGAGACCCAGTACTTC	few	.	TRBV20-1	TRBJ2-5	14
CASSQADINYGYTF	TGCGCCAGCAGCCAAGCCGACATTAACTATGGCTACACCTTC	many	.	TRBV4-1	TRBJ1-2	14
CASSLTFGWSEAFF	TGTGCCAGCAGCTTAACTTTTGGTTGGTCTGAAGCTTTCTTT	many	.	TRBV7-9	TRBJ1-1	14
CASSGGLGGHEQYF	TGTGCCAGCAGCGGGGGACTCGGAGGGCACGAGCAGTACTTC	many	.	TRBV7-9	TRBJ2-7	14
CASSIGRYTEAFF	TGTGCCAGCAGCATCGGGCGATACACTGAAGCTTTCTTT	many	.	TRBV5-6	TRBJ1-1	13
CATNLQGYNEQFF	TGTGCCACCAACCTACAGGGGTACAATGAGCAGTTCTTC	.	TRBD1	TRBV5-5	TRBJ2-1	13
CASSQEETASDTQYF	TGCGCCAGCAGCCAAGAAGAGACAGCCTCAGATACGCAGTATTTT	few	.	TRBV4-1	TRBJ2-3	15
CASSWARNSPLHF	TGTGCCAGCAGTTGGGCCAGGAATTCACCCCTCCACTTT	many	.	TRBV6-2/TRBV6-3	TRBJ1-6	13
CASSKLDRSSYEQYF	TGTGCCAGCAGTAAGTTAGACAGGAGCTCCTACGAGCAGTACTTC	.	.	TRBV25-1	TRBJ2-7	15
CASRPTGTDYGYTF	TGTGCCAGCAGACCAACCGGGACAGACTATGGCTACACCTTC	many	TRBD1	TRBV12-3/TRBV12-4	TRBJ1-2	14
CASSFSAIRQGLSGANVLTF	TGTGCCAGCAGCTTTTCAGCCATCCGACAGGGCCTCTCTGGGGCCAACGTCCTGACTTTC	many	TRBD1	TRBV7-8	TRBJ2-6	20
CASRDSFYGYTF	TGTGCCAGCCGAGACAGCTTCTATGGCTACACCTTC	few	.	TRBV19	TRBJ1-2	12
CAISDPGTSGGGQETQYF	TGTGCCATCAGTGACCCCGGGACTAGCGGGGGTGGCCAAGAGACCCAGTACTTC	many	TRBD2	TRBV10-3	TRBJ2-5	18
CATSDRTASSYNEQFF	TGTGCCACCAGTGATCGGACTGCCAGCTCCTACAATGAGCAGTTCTTC	.	.	TRBV24-1	TRBJ2-1	16
CASSTRTAGLQYGYTF	TGTGCCAGCAGCACCCGGACCGCCGGTCTCCAATATGGCTACACCTTC	many	.	TRBV7-2	TRBJ1-2	16
CASRTGTVNTEAFF	TGTGCCAGCAGGACTGGGACGGTGAACACTGAAGCTTTCTTT	many	.	TRBV2	TRBJ1-1	14
CASSPRMTGELFF	TGTGCCAGCAGCCCTCGGATGACCGGGGAGCTGTTTTTT	many	.	TRBV7-8	TRBJ2-2	13
CASSSTWTANEQFF	TGTGCCAGCAGCTCTACTTGGACGGCTAATGAGCAGTTCTTC	many	.	TRBV7-8	TRBJ2-1	14
CASSASMSGTTYNEQFF	TGTGCCAGCAGCGCCTCCATGAGCGGGACAACCTACAATGAGCAGTTCTTC	many	.	TRBV9	TRBJ2-1	17
CASSLGTGGFNTQYF	TGTGCCAGCAGCTTGGGGACGGGGGGGTTCAATACGCAGTATTTT	many	TRBD2	TRBV5-4	TRBJ2-3	15
CASSYGDSRDTQYF	TGTGCCAGCAGTTACGGGGACTCCAGAGATACGCAGTATTTT	many	.	TRBV6-6	TRBJ2-3	14
CASSPSVAGPFEQYF	TGCGCCAGCAGCCCGTCGGTAGCGGGGCCCTTCGAGCAGTACTTC	many	TRBD2	TRBV4-3	TRBJ2-7	15
CASSSPEVGWRETQYF	TGTGCCAGCAGTTCGCCCGAAGTAGGGTGGCGGGAGACCCAGTACTTC	many	.	TRBV25-1	TRBJ2-5	16
CASGVRSGARGYTF	TGTGCCAGCGGTGTCCGGTCGGGGGCGAGAGGCTACACCTTC	many	.	TRBV12-3/TRBV12-4	TRBJ1-2	14
CASSPSSGAATSTDTQYF	TGTGCCAGCAGCCCCTCCTCGGGTGCCGCCACTAGCACAGATACGCAGTATTTT	many	.	TRBV9	TRBJ2-3	18
CASHHQPQHF	TGTGCCAGCCACCATCAGCCCCAGCATTTT	many	.	TRBV28	TRBJ1-5	10
CSGGQGAGTEAFF	TGCAGCGGGGGGCAGGGGGCTGGGACTGAAGCTTTCTTT	few	TRBD1	TRBV29-1	TRBJ1-1	13
CASSLLPYRATDTGELFF	TGTGCCAGCAGCTTGTTACCCTACAGGGCTACGGACACCGGGGAGCTGTTTTTT	.	.	TRBV5-5	TRBJ2-2	18
CSVGTGQETQYF	TGCAGCGTTGGGACAGGGCAAGAGACCCAGTACTTC	many	TRBD1	TRBV29-1	TRBJ2-5	12
CASSYSENQPQHF	TGTGCCAGCAGTTATTCGGAAAATCAGCCCCAGCATTTT	many	.	TRBV6-6	TRBJ1-5	13
CASSNRQQAYEQYF	TGTGCCAGTAGTAACCGCCAGCAAGCCTACGAGCAGTACTTC	many	.	TRBV19	TRBJ2-7	14
CASWGQGSYEQYF	TGTGCCAGCTGGGGACAGGGATCCTACGAGCAGTACTTC	.	TRBD1	TRBV28	TRBJ2-7	13
CASSVEGDPLVRDTQYF	TGTGCCAGCAGCGTAGAGGGGGATCCATTGGTAAGAGATACGCAGTATTTT	many	.	TRBV9	TRBJ2-3	17
CASGLPGQNNQPQHF	TGTGCCAGCGGTCTACCGGGGCAGAACAATCAGCCCCAGCATTTT	many	.	TRBV6-6	TRBJ1-5	15
CSAPLRGGNEQFF	TGCAGTGCTCCCTTGAGGGGTGGGAATGAGCAGTTCTTC	.	.	TRBV20-1	TRBJ2-1	13
CASSIQGSNQPQHF	TGTGCCAGTAGTATCCAGGGCAGCAATCAGCCCCAGCATTTT	many	.	TRBV19	TRBJ1-5	14